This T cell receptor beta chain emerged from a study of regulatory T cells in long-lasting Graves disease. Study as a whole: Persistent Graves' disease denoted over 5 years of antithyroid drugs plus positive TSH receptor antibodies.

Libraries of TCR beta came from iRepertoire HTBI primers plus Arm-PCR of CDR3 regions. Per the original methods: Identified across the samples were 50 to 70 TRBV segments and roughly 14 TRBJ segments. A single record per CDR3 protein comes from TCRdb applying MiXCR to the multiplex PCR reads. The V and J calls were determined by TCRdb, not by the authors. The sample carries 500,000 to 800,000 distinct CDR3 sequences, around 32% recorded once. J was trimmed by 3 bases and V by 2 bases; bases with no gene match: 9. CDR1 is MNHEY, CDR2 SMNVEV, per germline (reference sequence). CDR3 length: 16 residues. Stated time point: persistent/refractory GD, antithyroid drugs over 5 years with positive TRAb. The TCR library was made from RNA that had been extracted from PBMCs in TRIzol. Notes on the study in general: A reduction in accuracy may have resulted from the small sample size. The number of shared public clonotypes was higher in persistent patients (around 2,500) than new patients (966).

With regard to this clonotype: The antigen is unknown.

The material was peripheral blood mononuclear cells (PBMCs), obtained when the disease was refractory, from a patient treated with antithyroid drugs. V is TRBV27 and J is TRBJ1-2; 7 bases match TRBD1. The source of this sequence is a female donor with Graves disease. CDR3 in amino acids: CASSLNRQGVYYGYTF. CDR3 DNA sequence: TGTGCCAGCAGTTTAAATCGACAGGGTGTTTACTATGGCTACACCTTC.